This is a list of T cell receptor beta chains from one sample in a study of OX40 agonist ivuxolimab in advanced cancers. The repertoire was sequenced with immunoSEQ multiplex PCR; TCRdb's copy has only in-frame clones and lacks some. Among around 72,000 clones listed, 80% to 85% were seen once. The sample was CD4+ or CD8+ T cells sorted from blood, taken in a trial of the OX40 agonist ivuxolimab. The receptor set was obtained from an adult with an advanced solid tumor such as melanoma, head and neck, liver or kidney cancer. Each CDR3 is given with its conserved first and last residue. The D gene is left open where the match is weak. Expanded clones are given a class, and other clones once, few, many or no size at all.

TRBV7-9,NA,TRBJ1-1,medium-sized,CASSLASQNTEAFF,TGTGCCAGCAGCTTAGCGTCTCAGAACACTGAAGCTTTCTTT
TRBV4-1,TRBD1,TRBJ2-5,NA,CASSPRPGQGETQYF,TGCGCCAGCAGCCCGCGGCCCGGACAGGGGGAGACCCAGTACTTC
TRBV10-3,NA,TRBJ1-3,NA,CAISDIVKNSGNTIYF,TGTGCCATCAGTGACATAGTCAAAAACTCTGGAAACACCATATATTTT
TRBV7-9,NA,TRBJ2-5,NA,CASSLGIDQYF,TGTGCCAGCAGCTTAGGGATAGACCAGTACTTC
TRBV6-1,NA,TRBJ2-7,NA,CASSLGYEQYF,TGTGCCAGCAGCCTTGGTTACGAGCAGTACTTC
TRBV6-1,NA,TRBJ2-7,NA,CASSMEYF,TGTGCCAGCAGTATGGAGTACTTC
TRBV19,NA,TRBJ1-3,once,CASTAGHSGNTIYF,TGTGCCAGTACCGCAGGACACTCTGGAAACACCATATATTTT
TRBV5-1,NA,TRBJ1-1,NA,CASSLDGGVGEAFF,TGCGCCAGCAGCTTGGATGGGGGGGTCGGTGAAGCTTTCTTT
TRBV7-2,TRBD1,TRBJ1-5,NA,CASSSGTGESQPQHF,TGTGCCAGCAGCTCGGGGACAGGTGAGAGTCAGCCCCAGCATTTT
TRBV5-1,NA,TRBJ1-2,NA,CASSLEDGGAYGYTF,TGCGCCAGCAGCTTGGAGGACGGTGGTGCCTATGGCTACACCTTC
TRBV28,TRBD1,TRBJ2-5,few,CASRGDRGVVETQYF,TGTGCCAGCAGGGGGGACAGGGGAGTAGTGGAGACCCAGTACTTC
TRBV19,NA,TRBJ1-1,NA,CASSIDLGLTEAFF,TGTGCCAGTAGTATAGATCTCGGGTTGACTGAAGCTTTCTTT
TRBV30,NA,TRBJ1-5,NA,CAWNFLNQPQHF,TGTGCCTGGAACTTCCTTAATCAGCCCCAGCATTTT
TRBV5-6,TRBD1,TRBJ2-1,NA,CASSLRDRDYNEQFF,TGTGCCAGCAGCCTCCGGGACAGGGACTACAATGAGCAGTTCTTC
TRBV5-1,NA,TRBJ1-1,NA,CASSLAGGPEAFF,TGCGCCAGCAGCTTGGCGGGGGGCCCAGAAGCTTTCTTT
TRBV29-1,TRBD1,TRBJ2-1,NA,CSGGQGRPNEQFF,TGCAGCGGTGGACAGGGGAGGCCGAATGAGCAGTTCTTC
TRBV28,NA,TRBJ1-2,once,CASKIGINYGYTF,TGTGCCAGCAAGATTGGGATTAACTATGGCTACACCTTC
TRBV18,NA,TRBJ1-1,NA,CASSRLSGGAGSEAFF,TGTGCCAGCTCACGCCTCTCCGGGGGCGCAGGGTCTGAAGCTTTCTTT
TRBV6-6,NA,TRBJ2-7,NA,CASSYNGGTYEQYF,TGTGCCAGCAGTTACAACGGCGGGACCTACGAGCAGTACTTC
TRBV28,NA,TRBJ2-5,NA,CASSFGRVETQYF,TGTGCCAGCAGTTTTGGCAGGGTAGAGACCCAGTACTTC
TRBV30,TRBD2,TRBJ2-1,NA,CAWRSAGGKNEQFF,TGTGCCTGGAGATCAGCGGGAGGAAAGAATGAGCAGTTCTTC
TRBV6-1,NA,TRBJ2-3,NA,CASSRLPARTDTQYF,TGTGCCAGCAGTCGATTGCCCGCGCGCACAGATACGCAGTATTTT
TRBV7-9,TRBD1,TRBJ1-4,NA,CASSLVTGRIEKLFF,TGTGCCAGCAGCTTAGTGACAGGGCGGATCGAAAAACTGTTTTTT
TRBV5-1,NA,TRBJ2-5,NA,CASSDPRGKETQYF,TGCGCCAGCTCGGATCCCCGGGGGAAAGAGACCCAGTACTTC
TRBV11-2,NA,TRBJ1-1,NA,CASSPNFNWNTEAFF,TGTGCCAGCAGCCCGAATTTTAACTGGAACACTGAAGCTTTCTTT
TRBV10-1,NA,TRBJ2-1,NA,CASSESSRNEQFF,TGCGCCAGCAGTGAGTCTAGCAGGAATGAGCAGTTCTTC
TRBV19,NA,TRBJ1-5,NA,CASRRDGVRSNQPQHF,TGTGCCAGTAGGAGGGATGGGGTGAGGAGCAATCAGCCCCAGCATTTT
TRBV5-4,NA,TRBJ1-4,NA,CASSSRGINEKLFF,TGTGCCAGCAGCTCGCGGGGGATAAATGAAAAACTGTTTTTT
TRBV7-9,TRBD2,TRBJ2-7,NA,CASSSRGTSSDEQYF,TGTGCCAGCAGCTCAAGAGGGACTAGTTCAGACGAGCAGTACTTC
TRBV28,NA,TRBJ1-2,NA,CASSLIQANYGYTF,TGTGCCAGCAGTTTGATCCAGGCGAACTATGGCTACACCTTC
TRBV9,NA,TRBJ2-2,NA,CASSVAAQAEGELFF,TGTGCCAGCAGCGTAGCAGCACAGGCCGAGGGGGAGCTGTTTTTT
TRBV7-2,TRBD1,TRBJ1-1,once,CASSPVDRGKAFF,TGTGCCAGCAGCCCCGTTGACAGGGGGAAAGCTTTCTTT
TRBV7-2,NA,TRBJ2-5,NA,CASSYGPTKRETQYF,TGTGCCAGCAGCTATGGCCCCACTAAACGGGAGACCCAGTACTTC
TRBV28,NA,TRBJ2-1,NA,CASSPIHHLRGYNEQFF,TGTGCCAGCAGTCCCATCCACCACTTGCGGGGATACAATGAGCAGTTCTTC
TRBV19,NA,TRBJ1-1,NA,CASRKRDGLNTEAFF,TGTGCCAGTAGAAAAAGAGACGGCTTGAACACTGAAGCTTTCTTT
TRBV14,TRBD2,TRBJ2-5,few,CASSQGSSGSRETQYF,TGTGCCAGCAGCCAAGGATCTAGCGGGAGCAGAGAGACCCAGTACTTC
TRBV5-4,TRBD1,TRBJ2-4,NA,CASSLDRGKNIQYF,TGTGCCAGCAGCTTGGACAGGGGAAAAAACATTCAGTACTTC
TRBV7-6,TRBD1,TRBJ1-1,NA,CVSSRDSYTEAFF,TGTGTCAGCAGCCGGGACAGTTACACTGAAGCTTTCTTT
TRBV4-3,TRBD2,TRBJ2-1,few,CASSRGLADNEQFF,TGCGCCAGCAGCCGGGGACTAGCAGACAATGAGCAGTTCTTC
TRBV4-1,NA,TRBJ1-3,NA,CASSQQIAGFSGNTIYF,TGCGCCAGCAGCCAACAGATCGCGGGATTCTCTGGAAACACCATATATTTT
TRBV6-1,NA,TRBJ2-3,few,CASTQDFTWGDTQYF,TGTGCCAGCACTCAGGACTTCACTTGGGGAGATACGCAGTATTTT
TRBV6-1,NA,TRBJ2-7,many,CASSVNRDNPYEQYF,TGTGCCAGCAGTGTCAACCGGGACAACCCCTACGAGCAGTACTTC
TRBV11-3,TRBD1,TRBJ2-2,NA,CASSPDRARSGTGELFF,TGTGCCAGCAGCCCGGACAGGGCTCGTAGTGGGACCGGGGAGCTGTTTTTT
TRBV18,NA,TRBJ1-1,NA,CASSPQNSPNGEAFF,TGTGCCAGCTCACCACAAAACAGCCCTAACGGTGAAGCTTTCTTT
TRBV7-8,TRBD1,TRBJ1-1,NA,CASSLSSTGVTEAFF,TGTGCCAGCAGCTTGAGTTCAACAGGGGTCACTGAAGCTTTCTTT
TRBV7-2,NA,TRBJ2-1,few,CASSLSGASYNEQFF,TGTGCCAGCAGCTTATCGGGGGCCTCCTACAATGAGCAGTTCTTC
TRBV27,TRBD1,TRBJ2-7,NA,CASSRDRGDEQYF,TGTGCCAGCAGTCGGGACAGGGGAGACGAGCAGTACTTC
TRBV27,NA,TRBJ2-3,NA,CASRRLEGSTQYF,TGTGCCAGCAGGCGACTAGAGGGCTCTACGCAGTATTTT
TRBV29-1,NA,TRBJ2-3,once,CSVEDRQGTDTQYF,TGCAGCGTTGAAGATCGGCAGGGGACAGATACGCAGTATTTT
TRBV19,TRBD1,TRBJ1-2,NA,CASSIAGQAILYGYTF,TGTGCCAGTAGTATAGCGGGACAGGCGATACTCTATGGCTACACCTTC
TRBV4-1,NA,TRBJ2-7,NA,CASSQERGQYYEQYF,TGCGCCAGCAGCCAAGAGCGGGGACAGTACTACGAGCAGTACTTC
TRBV2,TRBD1,TRBJ2-3,NA,CASREQGMRTDTQYF,TGTGCCAGCAGGGAACAGGGGATGAGAACAGATACGCAGTATTTT